Listed below are T cell receptor beta chains from one sample, sequenced in a study of identical twins. TCRdb analysed the 5' RACE reads with MiXCR anew, one entry per CDR3 protein. The data contain hundreds of thousands of distinct CDR3 sequences, approximately 8.5% of them singletons. The same data also went into a second study, on yellow fever vaccine responses in identical twins.

Sequenced sample: memory (CD45RO+) T cells sorted from blood. The receptors shown here come from a young woman in good health. Each CDR3 is given with its conserved first and last residue. Each record gives: clone size, V gene, D gene, J gene, CDR3 protein, CDR3 DNA. The D gene is left open where the match is weak. Expanded clones get a size class; other rows say once, few or many, or leave the size out.

>few|TRBV20-1|TRBD2|TRBJ2-3
CSARAETSGSPDTQYF
TGCAGTGCTAGAGCCGAGACTAGCGGGAGCCCAGATACGCAGTATTTT
>.|TRBV5-5|.|TRBJ2-2
CASSLHDSNTGELFF
TGTGCCAGCAGTCTCCACGACTCGAACACCGGGGAGCTGTTTTTT
>many|TRBV5-1|.|TRBJ1-4
CASSLRIQEKLFF
TGCGCCAGCAGCTTGAGGATCCAGGAAAAACTGTTTTTT
>few|TRBV6-5|.|TRBJ2-2
CASSYSGEVRAGELFF
TGTGCCAGCAGTTACTCCGGGGAAGTCAGGGCCGGGGAGCTGTTTTTT
>.|TRBV19|.|TRBJ1-5
CASISGSNQPQHF
TGTGCCAGTATTTCGGGCAGCAATCAGCCCCAGCATTTT
>.|TRBV18|TRBD1|TRBJ2-1
CASSQDRVDNEQFF
TGTGCCAGCTCACAAGACAGGGTGGACAATGAGCAGTTCTTC
>.|TRBV2|TRBD2|TRBJ2-2
CASSFISGGPFGELFF
TGTGCCAGCAGTTTCATTAGCGGGGGCCCGTTTGGGGAGCTGTTTTTT
>.|TRBV6-6|.|TRBJ1-5
CASSSSRAQPQHF
TGTGCCAGCAGTTCGTCCAGGGCCCAGCCCCAGCATTTT
>few|TRBV19|TRBD2|TRBJ2-2
CASRLSGTSGRAGNTGELFF
TGTGCCAGTAGATTATCCGGGACTAGCGGGAGGGCCGGGAACACCGGGGAGCTGTTTTTT
>few|TRBV5-1|.|TRBJ2-3
CASNLGWEIGDTQYF
TGCGCCAGCAACCTGGGGTGGGAGATAGGAGATACGCAGTATTTT
>many|TRBV12-3/TRBV12-4|TRBD1|TRBJ1-5
CASRRDRGRNQPQHF
TGTGCCAGCAGAAGGGACAGGGGCCGCAATCAGCCCCAGCATTTT
>.|TRBV5-1|.|TRBJ2-6
CASSLASGSGANVLTF
TGCGCCAGCAGCTTGGCATCAGGGTCTGGGGCCAACGTCCTGACTTTC
>.|TRBV4-1|.|TRBJ2-1
CASSQVDLYNEQFF
TGCGCCAGCAGCCAAGTAGACCTCTACAATGAGCAGTTCTTC
>.|TRBV20-1|TRBD2|TRBJ2-3
CSADLAGGFGTQYF
TGCAGTGCTGACCTAGCGGGAGGGTTCGGTACGCAGTATTTT
>few|TRBV20-1|.|TRBJ1-2
CSASRNYGYTF
TGCAGTGCTAGTCGTAACTATGGCTACACCTTC
>few|TRBV12-3/TRBV12-4|.|TRBJ2-7
CASTKSEGGNEQYF
TGTGCCAGCACCAAGAGCGAGGGCGGGAACGAGCAGTACTTC
>many|TRBV20-1|.|TRBJ2-7
CSARDSGREQYF
TGCAGTGCTAGAGATTCCGGGCGCGAGCAGTACTTC
>few|TRBV6-5|.|TRBJ1-5
CASSYSRANQPQHF
TGTGCCAGCAGTTACTCTCGAGCCAATCAGCCCCAGCATTTT
>many|TRBV9|.|TRBJ1-4
CASSVGPGQSTNEKLFF
TGTGCCAGCAGCGTAGGCCCCGGACAGTCAACTAATGAAAAACTGTTTTTT
>.|TRBV5-1|TRBD1|TRBJ2-4
CASSLGTGVGIQYF
TGCGCCAGCAGCTTGGGGACAGGGGTCGGCATTCAGTACTTC
>many|TRBV24-1|TRBD1|TRBJ2-1
CATSDRTGGFLNNEQFF
TGTGCCACCAGTGATAGAACAGGGGGCTTCCTAAACAATGAGCAGTTCTTC
>many|TRBV20-1|.|TRBJ1-1
CSASTNRVSTEAFF
TGCAGTGCTAGCACCAACAGGGTCTCCACTGAAGCTTTCTTT
>few|TRBV27|TRBD2|TRBJ2-1
CASSFWREGSEQFF
TGTGCCAGCAGTTTCTGGCGGGAGGGCAGTGAGCAGTTCTTC
>.|TRBV2|TRBD2|TRBJ2-2
CTCSPGTSAAGGTGELFF
TGTACCTGCAGTCCCGGGACTAGCGCGGCAGGTGGCACCGGGGAGCTGTTTTTT
>.|TRBV6-1|.|TRBJ2-2
CASSLQLNRFTGELFF
TGTGCCAGCAGCCTTCAATTGAACAGGTTCACCGGGGAGCTGTTTTTT
>few|TRBV5-1|TRBD2|TRBJ2-4
CASSLTGLAGLQNIQYF
TGCGCCAGCAGCTTAACAGGACTAGCGGGTCTCCAAAACATTCAGTACTTC
>few|TRBV27|TRBD2|TRBJ2-1
CASSLRGGGTYNEQFF
TGTGCCAGCAGTTTAAGGGGCGGGGGGACTTACAATGAGCAGTTCTTC
>.|TRBV20-1|TRBD1|TRBJ1-6
CSARDGTGVTPLHF
TGCAGTGCTAGAGATGGTACAGGGGTAACACCCCTCCACTTT
>.|TRBV10-3|.|TRBJ1-1
CAITGGLDTEAFF
TGTGCCATCACGGGGGGGCTTGACACTGAAGCTTTCTTT
>.|TRBV6-4|TRBD2|TRBJ2-1
CASSGLAGEGNEQFF
TGTGCCAGCAGCGGACTAGCGGGAGAGGGTAATGAGCAGTTCTTC
>few|TRBV7-3|TRBD1|TRBJ2-7
CASSSGQTWDEQYF
TGTGCCAGCAGCTCGGGACAGACCTGGGACGAGCAGTACTTC
>many|TRBV10-3|TRBD2|TRBJ2-3
CAISGVGGGPTDTQYF
TGTGCCATCAGTGGCGTTGGGGGAGGGCCAACAGATACGCAGTATTTT
>few|TRBV2|TRBD1|TRBJ2-5
CASRGGQGAPKQETQYF
TGTGCCAGCAGAGGGGGACAGGGGGCCCCCAAACAAGAGACCCAGTACTTC
>many|TRBV12-3/TRBV12-4|TRBD1|TRBJ1-5
CASSFSGGRQPQHF
TGTGCCAGCAGTTTTTCAGGGGGCCGTCAGCCCCAGCATTTT
>few|TRBV5-1|.|TRBJ2-1
CASSAQTRAHNEQFF
TGCGCCAGCAGCGCCCAAACTAGGGCCCACAATGAGCAGTTCTTC
>many|TRBV4-1|.|TRBJ1-1
CASSQRSNTEAFF
TGCGCCAGCAGCCAACGGTCGAACACTGAAGCTTTCTTT
>.|TRBV4-1|.|TRBJ1-2
CASSQILLPLGENYGYTF
TGCGCCAGCAGCCAAATTCTACTACCATTGGGGGAGAACTATGGCTACACCTTC
>.|TRBV28|.|TRBJ2-1
CASSLSSDRAGRSYNEQFF
TGTGCCAGCAGTCTTTCCTCCGACAGGGCGGGAAGGTCCTACAATGAGCAGTTCTTC
>.|TRBV27|.|TRBJ1-6
CASSVGGNSPLHF
TGTGCCAGCAGTGTGGGGGGCAATTCACCCCTCCACTTT
>.|TRBV2|.|TRBJ2-3
CASSEFDTQYF
TGTGCCAGCAGTGAATTTGATACGCAGTATTTT
>few|TRBV12-3/TRBV12-4|TRBD1|TRBJ2-3
CASSFGQGRTGLTDTQYF
TGTGCCAGCAGTTTCGGACAGGGACGGACCGGGCTCACAGATACGCAGTATTTT
>many|TRBV29-1|.|TRBJ1-1
CSVEGGGGTEAFF
TGCAGCGTTGAGGGCGGTGGCGGCACTGAAGCTTTCTTT
>many|TRBV27|.|TRBJ1-4
CASSLSGATNEKLFF
TGTGCCAGCAGTCTTTCGGGTGCAACTAATGAAAAACTGTTTTTT
>few|TRBV12-3/TRBV12-4|.|TRBJ1-2
CASTPTGQPYGYTF
TGTGCCAGCACCCCTACTGGACAGCCCTATGGCTACACCTTC
>many|TRBV12-3/TRBV12-4|.|TRBJ1-5
CASSSEGDQPQHF
TGTGCCAGCAGTTCCGAGGGGGACCAGCCCCAGCATTTT
>few|TRBV28|TRBD2|TRBJ2-2
CASRRGSNTGELFF
TGTGCCAGCAGGCGGGGGTCGAACACCGGGGAGCTGTTTTTT
>many|TRBV29-1|.|TRBJ1-1
CSVPRSQGLWTEAFF
TGCAGCGTCCCACGGAGTCAGGGGCTGTGGACTGAAGCTTTCTTT